The clone carrying this TCR beta chain was observed at least ten times. The antigen remains unidentified. This entry is derived from a study of regulatory T cells in long-lasting Graves disease. Time point noted: newly diagnosed GD, antithyroid drugs for less than 3 months. Generation of the TCR library employed RNA extracted from PBMCs. The patients were enrolled through endocrinology in Xi'an, China. V was shortened by 11 bases and J by 6 bases, with 27 bases between the two germline ends. The CDR3 has 16 amino acids. The germline V gene has CDR1 ENHRY and CDR2 SYGVKD. Study results and limitations: TCR diversity was lower in persistent than newly diagnosed Graves' disease.

Arm-PCR of CDR3 regions with iRepertoire HTBI primers generated TCR beta libraries. TCRdb analysed the multiplex PCR reads with MiXCR anew, one entry per CDR3 protein. The sample has a few hundred thousand distinct CDR3 sequences; approximately 10% are singletons. These data also formed part of another study, on T cells in Graves' hyperthyroidism and ophthalmopathy.

The chain is built from TRBV10-3 and TRBJ2-3; weak D call: TRBD2 (6 bases). This specimen consisted of peripheral blood mononuclear cells (PBMCs), obtained at new diagnosis, from a patient treated with antithyroid drugs. The source of this sequence is a woman between 18 and 29 years old with Graves disease. This CDR3 reads CAVKPLATKDEDTQYF. The DNA for the CDR3 is TGTGCCGTCAAGCCACTAGCAACAAAGGATGAGGATACGCAGTATTTT.